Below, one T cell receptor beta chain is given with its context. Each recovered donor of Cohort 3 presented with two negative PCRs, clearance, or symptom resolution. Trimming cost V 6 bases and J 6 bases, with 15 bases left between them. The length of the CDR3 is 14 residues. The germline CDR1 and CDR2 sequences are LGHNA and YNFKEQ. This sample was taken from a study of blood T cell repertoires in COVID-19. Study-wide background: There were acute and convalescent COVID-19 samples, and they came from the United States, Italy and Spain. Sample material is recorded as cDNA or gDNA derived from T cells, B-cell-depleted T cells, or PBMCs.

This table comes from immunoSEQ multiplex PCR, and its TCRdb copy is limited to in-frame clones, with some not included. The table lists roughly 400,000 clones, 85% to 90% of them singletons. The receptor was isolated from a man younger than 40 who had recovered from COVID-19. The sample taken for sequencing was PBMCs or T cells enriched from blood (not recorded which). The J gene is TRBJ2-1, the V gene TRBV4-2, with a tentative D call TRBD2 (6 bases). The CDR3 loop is CASSSLALGNEQFF. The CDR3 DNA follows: TGTGCCAGCAGTTCTCTAGCGTTGGGCAATGAGCAGTTCTTC.